These 19 T cell receptor beta chains were all obtained from the same sample, sequenced in a study of identical twins. Each CDR3 protein gets one entry after TCRdb re-called the 5' RACE reads with MiXCR. The data hold roughly 500,000 distinct CDR3 sequences, with 22% observed a single time. The sample was also reused in another study, on T cells expressing NK-cell markers.

The sample comprised CD4+ T cells sorted from blood. These receptors were taken from a woman aged 18 to 35 in good health.

This clonotype was seen a few times. V and J are TRBV6-1 and TRBJ1-3, with D possibly matching TRBD1 (5 bases). The CDR3 extends over 15 amino acids. Trimming took off 6 bases at V and 0 bases at J, with 12 bases between the two ends. Per germline, CDR1 MNHNS and CDR2 SASEGT. CDR3 DNA: TGTGCCAGCAGCGCCGGCGACAGCTCTGGAAACACCATATATTTT. Amino acid sequence: CASSAGDSSGNTIYF.

The chain carries TRBV29-1 and TRBJ1-1; D unresolved. The CDR3 sequence is 13 residues long. V shed 7 bases and J shed 3 bases, with 15 bases lying between them. Germline lookup yields CDR1 SQVTM and CDR2 ANQGSEA. CDR3 region: CSGGDGWDTEAFF. CDR3 DNA sequence: TGCAGCGGGGGAGACGGGTGGGACACTGAAGCTTTCTTT.

This clonotype was seen a few times. The chain joins TRBV4-3 to TRBJ2-3, with D perhaps TRBD2 (6 bases). CDR3 length equals 17 residues. CDR1 and CDR2 (germline): LGHNA, YSLEER. Between the trimmed V and J ends, which lost 1 base and 6 bases, there was a span of 20 bases. The CDR3 here is CASSQGYPGASSDTQYF. The CDR3 nucleotides are TGCGCCAGCAGCCAAGGGTATCCGGGAGCGTCTTCGGATACGCAGTATTTT.

This chain links TRBV5-1 with TRBJ2-7, with D possibly being TRBD1 or TRBD2 (6 bases each). CDR3 length equals 15 residues. Per germline, CDR1 SGHRS and CDR2 YFSETQ. V was cut by 0 bases and J by 6 bases, with 16 bases left in between. CDR3 in amino acids: CASSLEVGGGGEQYF. The CDR3 nucleotides read TGCGCCAGCAGCTTGGAAGTGGGGGGCGGCGGCGAGCAGTACTTC.

The rearrangement joins TRBV20-1 to TRBJ2-6; a possible D gene is TRBD1 (5 bases). The CDR3 is 14 residues long. Trimming took 0 bases from V and 8 from J, leaving 11 bases between them. Germline loops: CDR1 DFQATT, CDR2 SNEGSKA (reference sequence). The CDR3 sequence: CSARDPAGTNVLTF. The CDR3 region has the DNA TGCAGTGCTAGAGATCCGGCAGGGACCAACGTCCTGACTTTC.

This clonotype was seen a handful of times. The CDR3 bases are TGCGCCAGCAGCTATAGCGGGGGGGGATCCAATGAGCAGTTCTTC. Its translation is CASSYSGGGSNEQFF. The chain is built from TRBV5-1 and TRBJ2-1; 11 bases are a match to TRBD2. Trimming took 3 bases from V and 6 from J; bases not matched to a gene: 5. The CDR3 contains 15 residues. Germline assignment: CDR1 SGHRS and CDR2 YFSETQ.

The V gene is TRBV5-5, the J gene TRBJ1-2; tentatively, D is TRBD1 (5 bases). This CDR3 spans 12 amino acids. Trimming cost V 4 bases and J 5 bases, with 9 bases left between them. Germline V lookup: CDR1 SGHKS, CDR2 YYEKEE (reference sequence). In DNA, the CDR3 is TGTGCCAGCAGCGGCGGGACTTATGGCTACACCTTC. It codes for CASSGGTYGYTF.

This clonotype was recorded a few times. This chain joins TRBV5-1 and TRBJ2-7, with 12 bases aligning to TRBD1. The CDR3 length is 14 residues. V lost 4 bases to trimming and J lost 5 bases; unmatched junction nucleotides: 4. Germline CDR1 and CDR2: SGHRS and YFSETQ. CDR3: CASSRGTGGDEQYF. The CDR3 DNA follows: TGCGCCAGCAGCCGGGGGACAGGGGGCGACGAGCAGTACTTC.

The rearrangement links TRBV18 to TRBJ2-1, with TRBD2 matching 10 bases. In germline, CDR1 is KGHSH, CDR2 LQKENI. The CDR3 runs to 15 residues. J lost 8 bases, V lost 3 bases, and 7 bases had no gene match. CDR3 DNA: TGTGCCAGCTCACCGGTTAGCGGGAGGTGGGATGAGCAGTTCTTC. As protein: CASSPVSGRWDEQFF.

The sample holds a few counts of this clonotype. This sequence joins TRBV20-1 and TRBJ2-1; perhaps TRBD2 as D (6 bases). V lost 0 bases to trimming and J lost 3 bases, with 12 bases between them. CDR3 size: 15 residues. Germline V CDR1 and CDR2: DFQATT, SNEGSKA (reference sequence). CDR3 coding DNA: TGCAGTGCTAGAGATCGGTGGGAGGTCTACAATGAGCAGTTCTTC. Its protein is CSARDRWEVYNEQFF.

A few counts support this clonotype. This sequence joins TRBV29-1 and TRBJ1-1; maybe TRBD1 (5 bases). V lost 6 bases and J 1 base, leaving 15 bases between the germline ends. CDR1 SQVTM and CDR2 ANQGSEA come from the germline V gene. CDR3 length: 14 amino acids. CDR3 bases: TGCAGCGTCGTACCACAGGCGTCGAACACTGAAGCTTTCTTT. Translating it yields CSVVPQASNTEAFF.

The rearrangement joins TRBV28 to TRBJ1-2; D gene uncertain. CDR3 length equals 11 residues. Germline V CDR1 and CDR2: MDHEN, SYDVKM. The ends were cut back, 3 bases at V and 5 bases at J, with 4 bases in the middle. CDR3: CASSFPYGYTF. The DNA for the CDR3 is TGTGCCAGCAGTTTCCCTTATGGCTACACCTTC.

This chain connects TRBV10-1 to TRBJ1-1; D not certain. V was shortened by 6 bases and J by 5 bases, with 13 bases between the two germline ends. Germline V gene sequence: CDR1 WNHNN, CDR2 SYGVQD (reference sequence). CDR3 size: 13 residues. The CDR3 protein is CASRRERKTEAFF. CDR3 coding DNA: TGCGCCAGCAGGAGAGAGAGGAAGACTGAAGCTTTCTTT.

V and J are TRBV6-1 and TRBJ2-6; the D gene is possibly TRBD1 (6 bases). Trimming took 7 bases from V and 0 from J, leaving 10 bases between them. Germline-derived CDR1 and CDR2 are MNHNS and SASEGT. The CDR3 has 15 amino acids. For the CDR3, the DNA is TGTGCCAGCAATACAGGGAGCTCTGGGGCCAACGTCCTGACTTTC. It specifies CASNTGSSGANVLTF.

There are a few counts of this clonotype. The chain recombines TRBV6-1 with TRBJ1-1, with TRBD1 as a possible D gene (5 bases). Germline V gives CDR1 MNHNS, CDR2 SASEGT. V was pared by 5 bases and J by 4 bases, with 14 bases between. This CDR3 comprises 14 residues. For the CDR3, the DNA is TGTGCCAGCAGTAGGGGAGCAGGGTTCACTGAAGCTTTCTTT. Protein sequence: CASSRGAGFTEAFF.

The table lists this clonotype with a few counts. This rearrangement joins TRBV7-2 to TRBJ2-7, with D possibly being TRBD1 (6 bases). This CDR3 region has 15 residues. Trimming shortened V by 8 bases and J by 6 bases, and 23 bases separated the two germline ends. The germline CDR1 and CDR2 sequences are SGHTA and FQGNSA. CDR3 region: CASGPDRLRISEQYF. CDR3 DNA: TGTGCCAGCGGACCCGACAGGTTAAGAATAAGCGAGCAGTACTTC.

This clonotype showed up just a few times. The chain combines TRBV12-3 or TRBV12-4 with TRBJ2-3; 9 bases align to TRBD1. V trimming: 5 bases; J trimming: 5 bases; junction bases outside the gene matches: 17. The CDR3 covers 18 residues. CDR3 amino acids: CASSRVPPTGTGKDTQYF. CDR3 in DNA: TGTGCCAGCAGTCGCGTCCCCCCAACCGGGACAGGGAAAGATACGCAGTATTTT.

This clonotype has only a few counts. The chain links TRBV12-3 or TRBV12-4 to TRBJ1-2; TRBD1 might be the D (5 bases). This CDR3 contains 13 residues. V was cut by 7 bases and J by 5 bases, with 14 bases left in between. The CDR3 DNA reads TGTGCCAGCACTTTTTGGGGCCTATATGGCTACACCTTC. Translating it yields CASTFWGLYGYTF.

The chain is built from TRBV20-1 and TRBJ2-7; 9 nucleotides agree with TRBD2. Germline assignment: CDR1 DFQATT and CDR2 SNEGSKA (reference sequence). J gave up 4 bases and V 6 bases, and 7 bases lay outside the gene matches. The CDR3 consists of 13 residues. The CDR3 spells CSAAGTSRYEQYF. The CDR3 nucleotides read TGCAGTGCGGCCGGGACTAGCAGATACGAGCAGTACTTC.